Below are 3 T cell receptor beta chains sequenced from a single sample in a study of early T cells in non-severe SARS-CoV-2 infection. MiXCR, applied by TCRdb to the 5' RACE reads, yields one record per CDR3 protein. Among about 25,000 distinct CDR3 sequences listed, about 4.8% were seen once. The sample consisted of whole blood. Receptors originate from an adult who was a healthcare worker with PCR-confirmed SARS-CoV-2 infection or an uninfected control (not recorded which).

The sample holds many counts of this clonotype. The genes are TRBV7-9 and TRBJ2-7; D is uncertain. CDR3 length equals 13 residues. CDR1 SEHNR and CDR2 FQNEAQ come from the germline V gene (reference sequence). V lost 7 bases to trimming and J lost 0 bases, with 10 bases between them. Here the CDR3 DNA reads TGTGCCAGCACTCCGGAACACTCCTACGAGCAGTACTTC. It yields the protein CASTPEHSYEQYF. Full variable domain (missing parts from reference TRBV7-9 and TRBJ2-7): DTGVSQNPRHKITKRGQNVTFRCDPISEHNRLYWYRQTLGQGPEFLTYFQNEAQLEKSRLLSDRFSAERPKGSFSTLEIQRTEQGDSAMYLCASTPEHSYEQYFGPGTRLTVT.

The table lists this clonotype with many counts. This rearrangement joins TRBV6-1 to TRBJ1-6; tentative D call: TRBD1 (6 bases). Deletions cut 5 bases from V and 4 bases from J, with 9 bases between. This CDR3 has 14 amino acids. The germline V gene encodes CDR1 MNHNS and CDR2 SASEGT. CDR3 residues: CASSIGQYNSPLHF. CDR3 in DNA: TGTGCCAGCAGTATCGGACAGTATAATTCACCCCTCCACTTT.

The chain recombines TRBV29-1 with TRBJ1-3; the match to TRBD1 covers 7 bases. The CDR3 has 15 residues. From germline, CDR1 is SQVTM and CDR2 ANQGSEA. Losses at the gene ends were 6 bases for V and 0 bases for J; bases not matched to a gene: 8. This chain's CDR3 is CSVRQGSISGNTIYF. Written as DNA, the CDR3 is TGCAGCGTCCGACAGGGTTCCATCTCTGGAAACACCATATATTTT.